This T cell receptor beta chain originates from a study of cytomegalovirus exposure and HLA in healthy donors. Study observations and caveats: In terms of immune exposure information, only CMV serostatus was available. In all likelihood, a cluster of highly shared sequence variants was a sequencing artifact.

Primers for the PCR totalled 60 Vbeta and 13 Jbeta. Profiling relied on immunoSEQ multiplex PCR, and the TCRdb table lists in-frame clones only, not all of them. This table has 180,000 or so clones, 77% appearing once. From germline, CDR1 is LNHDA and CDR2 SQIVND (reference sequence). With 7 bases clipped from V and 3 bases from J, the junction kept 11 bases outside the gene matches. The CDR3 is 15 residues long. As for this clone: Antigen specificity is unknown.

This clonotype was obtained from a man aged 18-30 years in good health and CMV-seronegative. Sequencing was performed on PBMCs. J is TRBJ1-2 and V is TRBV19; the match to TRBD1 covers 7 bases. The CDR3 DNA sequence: TGTGCCAGTACCGAGACAGGGCGGCCTGACTATGGCTACACCTTC. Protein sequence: CASTETGRPDYGYTF.